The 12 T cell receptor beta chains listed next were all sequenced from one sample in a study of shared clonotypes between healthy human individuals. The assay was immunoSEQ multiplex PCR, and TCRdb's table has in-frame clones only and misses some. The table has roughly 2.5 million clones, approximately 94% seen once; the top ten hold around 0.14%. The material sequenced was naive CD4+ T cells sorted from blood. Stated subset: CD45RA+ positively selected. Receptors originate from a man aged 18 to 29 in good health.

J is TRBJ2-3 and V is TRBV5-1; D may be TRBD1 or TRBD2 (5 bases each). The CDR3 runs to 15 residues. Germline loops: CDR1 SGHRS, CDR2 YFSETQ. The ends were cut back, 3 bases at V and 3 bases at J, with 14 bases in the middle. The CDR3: CASSSEQGPTDTQYF. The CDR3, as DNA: TGCGCCAGCAGCTCCGAGCAGGGACCGACAGATACGCAGTATTTT.

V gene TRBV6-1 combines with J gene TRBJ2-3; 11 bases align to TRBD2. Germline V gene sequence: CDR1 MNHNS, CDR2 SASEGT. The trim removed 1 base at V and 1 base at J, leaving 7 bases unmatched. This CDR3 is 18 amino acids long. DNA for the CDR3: TGTGCCAGCAGTGAAGTCCTAGCGGGGGGTCGGGGCACAGATACGCAGTATTTT. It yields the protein CASSEVLAGGRGTDTQYF.

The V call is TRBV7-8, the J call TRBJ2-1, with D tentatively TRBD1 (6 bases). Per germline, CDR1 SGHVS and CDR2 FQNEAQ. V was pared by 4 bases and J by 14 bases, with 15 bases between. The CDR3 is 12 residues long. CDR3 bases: TGTGCCAGCAGCTGGGTCGCAGGGGAAGAGTTCTTC. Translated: CASSWVAGEEFF.

CDR3 region: CASSKGLSGNTIYF. Written as DNA, the CDR3 is TGCGCCAGCAGCAAAGGGCTCTCTGGAAACACCATATATTTT. The V gene is TRBV10-2, the J gene TRBJ1-3; no firm D call. CDR1 and CDR2 from the germline V gene are WSHSY and SAAADI. There are 14 residues in the CDR3. Trimming removed 6 bases at V and 0 bases at J, with 9 bases between.

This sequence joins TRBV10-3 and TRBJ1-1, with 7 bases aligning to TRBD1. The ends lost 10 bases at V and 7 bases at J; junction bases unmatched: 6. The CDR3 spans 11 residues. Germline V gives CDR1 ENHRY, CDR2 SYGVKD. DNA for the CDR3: TGTGCCACTAGGACAGGTTTTGAAGCTTTCTTT. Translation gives CATRTGFEAFF.

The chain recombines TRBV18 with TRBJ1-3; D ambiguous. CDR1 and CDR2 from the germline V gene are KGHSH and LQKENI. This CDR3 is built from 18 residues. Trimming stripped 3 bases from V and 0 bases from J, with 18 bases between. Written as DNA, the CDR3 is TGTGCCAGCTCACCCTTTTCGGCCGTAGGAGTCTCTGGAAACACCATATATTTT. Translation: CASSPFSAVGVSGNTIYF. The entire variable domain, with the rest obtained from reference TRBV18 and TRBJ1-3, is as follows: NAGVMQNPRHLVRRRGQEARLRCSPMKGHSHVYWYRQLPEEGLKFMVYLQKENIIDESGMPKERFSAEFPKEGPSILRIQQVVRGDSAAYFCASSPFSAVGVSGNTIYFGEGSWLTVV.

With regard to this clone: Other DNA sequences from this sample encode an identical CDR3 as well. CDR3 loop: CASSLGGQNTEAFF. CDR3 sequence (DNA): TGCGCCAGCAGCTTGGGTGGACAGAACACTGAAGCTTTCTTT. J is TRBJ1-1 and V is TRBV5-1, with TRBD1 as a possible D gene (5 bases). Trimming took 0 bases from V and 1 from J, leaving 7 bases between them. The germline CDR1 and CDR2 sequences are SGHRS and YFSETQ. The CDR3 is 14 amino acids.

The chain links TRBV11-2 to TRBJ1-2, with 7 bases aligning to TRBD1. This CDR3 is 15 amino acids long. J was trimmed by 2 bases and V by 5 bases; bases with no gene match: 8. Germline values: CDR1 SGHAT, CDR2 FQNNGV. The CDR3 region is CASSLQTGPNYGYTF. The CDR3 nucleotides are TGTGCCAGCAGCCTCCAGACAGGGCCAAACTATGGCTACACCTTC.

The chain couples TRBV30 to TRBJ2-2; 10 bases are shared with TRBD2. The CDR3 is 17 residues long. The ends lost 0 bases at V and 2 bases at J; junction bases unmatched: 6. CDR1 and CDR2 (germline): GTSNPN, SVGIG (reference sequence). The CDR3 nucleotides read TGTGCCTGGAGTGTATCCCGGACTAGCGGAAACACCGGGGAGCTGTTTTTT. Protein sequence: CAWSVSRTSGNTGELFF. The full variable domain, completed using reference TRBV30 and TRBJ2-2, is SQTIHQWPATLVQPVGSPLSLECTVEGTSNPNLYWYRQAAGRGLQLLFYSVGIGQISSEVPQNLSASRPQDRQFILSSKKLLLSDSGFYLCAWSVSRTSGNTGELFFGEGSRLTVL.

The CDR3 loop is CASSYLGRESPLHF. The DNA for the CDR3 is TGTGCCAGCAGTTACCTGGGGCGGGAATCACCCCTCCACTTT. The chain employs TRBV6-5 and TRBJ1-6; the D gene is possibly TRBD1 (5 bases). V lost 2 bases to trimming and J lost 10 bases, with 12 bases between them. The CDR3 runs 14 residues. Per the germline V gene, CDR1 is MNHEY and CDR2 is SVGAGI.

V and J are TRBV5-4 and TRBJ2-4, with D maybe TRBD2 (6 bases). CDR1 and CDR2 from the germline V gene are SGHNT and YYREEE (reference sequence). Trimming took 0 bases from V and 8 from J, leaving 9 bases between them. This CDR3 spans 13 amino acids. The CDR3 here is CASSLAGVDIQYF. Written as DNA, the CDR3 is TGTGCCAGCAGCTTGGCGGGGGTGGACATTCAGTACTTC.

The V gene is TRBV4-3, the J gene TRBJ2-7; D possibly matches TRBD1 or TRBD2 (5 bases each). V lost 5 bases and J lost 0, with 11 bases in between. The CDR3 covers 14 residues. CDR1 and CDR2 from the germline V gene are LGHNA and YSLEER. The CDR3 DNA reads TGCGCCAGCAGCTGGGACCTGAGCTCCTACGAGCAGTACTTC. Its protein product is CASSWDLSSYEQYF.